Below, 22 T cell receptor beta chains from the same sample are listed, as sequenced in a study of CD8+ T cells in alopecia areata. Isolated RNA was reverse transcribed into cDNA used as the sequencing template. Sequenced by immunoSEQ multiplex PCR; TCRdb stores in-frame clones only, minus some. The table includes 100,000 to 150,000 clones, over 60% detected once. The treatment: oral pan-JAK inhibitor, 5-10 mg twice daily. The sequenced sample was CD4+ T cells sorted from blood, obtained at week 4, from a patient treated with tofacitinib. The source of these receptors is a human donor with alopecia areata.

The chain recombines TRBV7-3 with TRBJ2-2; D may match TRBD1 or TRBD2 (5 bases each). Looked up from germline, CDR1 is SGHTA and CDR2 is FQGTGA. The CDR3 consists of 13 residues. V was clipped by 2 bases and J by 5 bases, with 6 bases between them. Here the CDR3 reads CASSLGGTGELFF. CDR3 bases: TGTGCCAGCAGCTTAGGGGGAACCGGGGAGCTGTTTTTT.

The chain carries TRBV9 and TRBJ2-3, with 8 nucleotides matching TRBD1. The trim removed 3 bases at V and 5 bases at J, leaving 8 bases unmatched. The CDR3 contains 15 residues. CDR1 and CDR2 from the germline V gene are SGDLS and YYNGEE. The CDR3 nucleotides read TGTGCCAGCAGCGGGCGGGCAGGGGGCAAAGATACGCAGTATTTT. It yields the protein CASSGRAGGKDTQYF.

The chain has TRBV25-1 and TRBJ2-1; TRBD2 aligns across 14 bases. V gave up 1 base and J gave up 9 bases; unmatched junction bases: 5. The germline V gene encodes CDR1 MGHDK and CDR2 SYGVNS. The CDR3 extends over 16 amino acids. The CDR3 sequence: CASSELGTSGSAEQFF. CDR3 coding DNA: TGTGCCAGCAGTGAATTAGGGACTAGCGGGAGTGCTGAGCAGTTCTTC.

This clone was seen only a few times. The chain employs TRBV19 and TRBJ1-1; the D is unclear. V lost 3 bases and J lost 3, with 8 bases in between. The CDR3 length is 13 residues. Germline V lookup: CDR1 LNHDA, CDR2 SQIVND (reference sequence). DNA of the CDR3: TGTGCCAGTAGTATTAGGCCTTACACTGAAGCTTTCTTT. It specifies CASSIRPYTEAFF.

This clone was recorded a few times. V is TRBV13 and J is TRBJ2-5; the D is unclear. Germline values: CDR1 PRHDT, CDR2 FYEKMQ (reference sequence). The CDR3 extends over 13 amino acids. V was shortened by 5 bases and J by 2 bases, with 9 bases between the two germline ends. CDR3 coding DNA: TGTGCCAGCAGCCTCCGGTTGCAAGAGACCCAGTACTTC. Protein sequence: CASSLRLQETQYF.

The chain links TRBV4-2 to TRBJ2-5; D may match TRBD1 or TRBD2 (7 bases each). Looked up from germline, CDR1 is LGHNA and CDR2 is YNFKEQ. The CDR3 totals 14 residues. The V end lost 5 bases, the J end lost 5 bases, and 15 bases lay between the germline ends. CDR3 nucleotides: TGTGCCAGCAGCATCTCAGGGGGAGGGGAGACCCAGTACTTC. The encoded protein is CASSISGGGETQYF.

This chain connects TRBV6-5 to TRBJ1-5, with no clear D. This CDR3 spans 15 amino acids. Germline CDR1 MNHEY, CDR2 SVGAGI. V dropped 6 bases and J dropped 5 bases, with 17 bases sitting between them. The CDR3 loop reads CASRPHGGNHQPQHF. Here the CDR3 DNA reads TGTGCCAGCAGGCCCCACGGAGGGAATCATCAGCCCCAGCATTTT.

Remarks on this clone: Other nucleotide sequences in the sample specify the same CDR3. The rearrangement joins TRBV9 to TRBJ2-3; D unclear. Trimming pared 1 base from V and 0 bases from J, leaving 3 bases between. This CDR3 has 13 amino acids. CDR1 SGDLS and CDR2 YYNGEE come from the germline V gene. CDR3 DNA: TGTGCCAGCAGCGTATTCAGCACAGATACGCAGTATTTT. Translated: CASSVFSTDTQYF.

This clone occurred once. This chain uses TRBV30 with TRBJ1-1; TRBD1 agrees at 7 bases. Per germline, CDR1 GTSNPN and CDR2 SVGIG (reference sequence). J gave up 0 bases and V 5 bases, and 0 bases lay outside the gene matches. There are 12 residues in the CDR3. The CDR3 sequence: CAWGQVNTEAFF. In DNA form, the CDR3 reads TGTGCCTGGGGACAGGTGAACACTGAAGCTTTCTTT.

The CDR3: CAIREGRQGGYNSPLHF. CDR3 nucleotide sequence: TGTGCCATCAGGGAAGGACGACAGGGCGGCTATAATTCACCCCTCCACTTT. The J gene is TRBJ1-6, the V gene TRBV10-3; 7 bases are a match to TRBD1. The germline CDR1 and CDR2 sequences are ENHRY and SYGVKD. The V and J ends lost 6 bases and 3 bases, in that order; junction bases with no gene match: 11. This CDR3 region has 17 residues.

The chain carries TRBV25-1 and TRBJ1-2, with TRBD1 as a possible D gene (5 bases). The CDR3 runs to 13 residues. CDR1 and CDR2 from the germline V gene are MGHDK and SYGVNS. Trimming removed 4 bases from V and 4 bases from J, with 10 bases in between. DNA for the CDR3: TGTGCCAGCAGTGGTCGGGGGGGCTATGGCTACACCTTC. This encodes CASSGRGGYGYTF.

The genes are TRBV29-1 and TRBJ1-2, with D possibly being TRBD1 (5 bases). CDR3 length: 12 residues. Germline V gene sequence: CDR1 SQVTM, CDR2 ANQGSEA. Trimming removed 4 bases at V and 2 bases at J, with 8 bases between. CDR3 nucleotides: TGCAGCGTTGTCGGGACCAACTATGGCTACACCTTC. Its protein is CSVVGTNYGYTF.

This clone was seen more than once but under ten times. The chain has TRBV5-1 and TRBJ2-1, with a weak D call TRBD1 (5 bases). Looked up from germline, CDR1 is SGHRS and CDR2 is YFSETQ. Trimming removed 4 bases at V and 4 bases at J, with 9 bases between. CDR3 length: 13 amino acids. CDR3: CASSGTGYNEQFF. The CDR3 DNA is TGCGCCAGCAGCGGCACAGGTTACAATGAGCAGTTCTTC.

This rearrangement joins TRBV7-2 to TRBJ2-1; 11 positions agree with TRBD2. This CDR3 comprises 16 residues. In germline, CDR1 is SGHTA, CDR2 FQGNSA. V was pared by 1 base and J by 7 bases, with 6 bases of the junction left unmatched. The CDR3 loop is CASSLEGTSGRNEQFF. The CDR3 nucleotides read TGTGCCAGCAGCTTAGAAGGGACTAGCGGCCGTAATGAGCAGTTCTTC.

This sequence joins TRBV5-1 and TRBJ2-5; 8 bases are shared with TRBD1. The germline V gene has CDR1 SGHRS and CDR2 YFSETQ. The CDR3 covers 12 residues. The V gene end was trimmed by 7 bases and the J gene end by 4 bases; junction bases not matched to a gene: 3. The CDR3 is CASSGQGETQYF. The CDR3 coding sequence is TGCGCCAGCTCTGGACAGGGAGAGACCCAGTACTTC.

The V gene is TRBV5-1, the J gene TRBJ2-1; TRBD2 is a possible D gene (5 bases). The CDR3 is 15 residues long. V shed 4 bases and J shed 7 bases, with 18 bases lying between them. Per the germline V gene, CDR1 is SGHRS and CDR2 is YFSETQ. The CDR3 DNA follows: TGCGCCAGCAGCCACGATAGCGCCTACCTGAATGAGCAGTTCTTC. It yields the protein CASSHDSAYLNEQFF. The full variable domain, in which reference TRBV5-1 and TRBJ2-1 provide the parts outside the CDR3, is KAGVTQTPRYLIKTRGQQVTLSCSPISGHRSVSWYQQTPGQGLQFLFEYFSETQRNKGNFPGRFSGRQFSNSRSEMNVSTLELGDSALYLCASSHDSAYLNEQFFGPGTRLTVL.

The chain links TRBV19 to TRBJ2-6; D is undetermined. This CDR3 is 17 amino acids long. The ends were cut back, 5 bases at V and 0 bases at J, with 14 bases in the middle. Germline values: CDR1 LNHDA, CDR2 SQIVND (reference sequence). In DNA, the CDR3 is TGTGCCAGTAGTCCGCCCGGTGCGCTCTCTGGGGCCAACGTCCTGACTTTC. Translated, it gives CASSPPGALSGANVLTF.

The chain joins TRBV29-1 to TRBJ2-1; 15 bases align to TRBD2. CDR3 size: 17 residues. Germline V gene sequence: CDR1 SQVTM, CDR2 ANQGSEA. Trimming took 6 bases from V and 0 from J; bases not matched to a gene: 6. The CDR3 DNA reads as TGCAGCGTGCGGACTAGCGGGAGGGTGGGCTCCTACAATGAGCAGTTCTTC. This encodes CSVRTSGRVGSYNEQFF.

In its sample, this clone was seen a few times. The V call is TRBV30, the J call TRBJ2-3; D is perhaps TRBD1 (6 bases). Deletions cut 1 base from V and 3 bases from J, with 14 bases between. Germline CDR1 is GTSNPN and CDR2 is SVGIG (reference sequence). The CDR3 is 15 amino acids. CDR3 region: CAWSAQGRGTDTQYF. The CDR3 coding sequence is TGTGCCTGGAGTGCACAGGGTCGGGGTACAGATACGCAGTATTTT.

The V and J genes are TRBV20-1 and TRBJ2-5; unclear D gene. Germline V gives CDR1 DFQATT, CDR2 SNEGSKA (reference sequence). The CDR3 is 11 residues long. The ends were cut back, 3 bases at V and 2 bases at J, with 4 bases in the middle. CDR3 in DNA: TGCAGTGCTAGTGGGCAAGAGACCCAGTACTTC. It encodes CSASGQETQYF.

The chain recombines TRBV30 with TRBJ2-5, with D perhaps matching TRBD1 or TRBD2 (5 bases each). Germline values: CDR1 GTSNPN, CDR2 SVGIG (reference sequence). Trimming took 3 bases from V and 7 from J, leaving 18 bases between them. This CDR3 region has 14 residues. CDR3 sequence reads: CAWSKDTPRGTQYF. The CDR3 DNA sequence: TGTGCCTGGAGCAAGGACACCCCTCGGGGGACCCAGTACTTC. Using reference TRBV30 and TRBJ2-5 for the parts outside the CDR3, the full variable domain is SQTIHQWPATLVQPVGSPLSLECTVEGTSNPNLYWYRQAAGRGLQLLFYSVGIGQISSEVPQNLSASRPQDRQFILSSKKLLLSDSGFYLCAWSKDTPRGTQYFGPGTRLLVL.

The rearrangement uses TRBV7-9 and TRBJ1-5; 8 bases are shared with TRBD1. Germline V gives CDR1 SEHNR, CDR2 FQNEAQ (reference sequence). With V trimmed by 5 bases and J by 5 bases, 5 bases remained unmatched. This CDR3 spans 14 amino acids. DNA for the CDR3: TGTGCCAGCAGCGACAGGGGAATGGATCAGCCCCAGCATTTT. This codes for CASSDRGMDQPQHF.